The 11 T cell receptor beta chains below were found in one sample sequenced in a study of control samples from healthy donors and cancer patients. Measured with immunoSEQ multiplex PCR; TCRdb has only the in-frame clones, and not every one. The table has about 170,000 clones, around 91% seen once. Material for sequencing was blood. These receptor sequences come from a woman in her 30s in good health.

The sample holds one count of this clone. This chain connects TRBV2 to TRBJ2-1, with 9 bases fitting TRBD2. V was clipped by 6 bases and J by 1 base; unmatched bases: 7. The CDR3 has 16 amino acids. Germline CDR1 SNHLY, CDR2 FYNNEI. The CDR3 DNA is TGTGCCAGCAGGATAATTAGCGGGGGTTCCTACAATGAGCAGTTCTTC. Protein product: CASRIISGGSYNEQFF. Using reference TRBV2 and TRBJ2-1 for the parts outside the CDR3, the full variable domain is EPEVTQTPSHQVTQMGQEVILRCVPISNHLYFYWYRQILGQKVEFLVSFYNNEISEKSEIFDDQFSVERPDGSNFTLKIRSTKLEDSAMYFCASRIISGGSYNEQFFGPGTRLTVL.

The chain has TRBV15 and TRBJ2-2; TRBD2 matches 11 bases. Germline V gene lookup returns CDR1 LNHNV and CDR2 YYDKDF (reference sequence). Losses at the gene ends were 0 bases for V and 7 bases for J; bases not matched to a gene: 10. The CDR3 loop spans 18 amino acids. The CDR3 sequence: CATSRDPQLAGAVGELFF. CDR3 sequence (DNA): TGTGCCACCAGCAGAGACCCCCAACTAGCGGGAGCGGTCGGGGAGCTGTTTTTT.

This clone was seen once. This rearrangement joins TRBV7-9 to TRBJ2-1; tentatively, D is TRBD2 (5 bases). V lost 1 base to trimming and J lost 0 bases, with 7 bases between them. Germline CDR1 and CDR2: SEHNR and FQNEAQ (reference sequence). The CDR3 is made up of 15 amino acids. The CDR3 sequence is CASSLVTSSYNEQFF. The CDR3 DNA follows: TGTGCCAGCAGCTTAGTCACTAGCTCCTACAATGAGCAGTTCTTC.

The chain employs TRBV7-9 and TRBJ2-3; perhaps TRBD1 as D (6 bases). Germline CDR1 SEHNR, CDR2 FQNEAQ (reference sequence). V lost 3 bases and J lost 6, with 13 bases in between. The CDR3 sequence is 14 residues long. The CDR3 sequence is CASSFGTGFDTQYF. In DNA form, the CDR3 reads TGTGCCAGCAGCTTCGGTACAGGGTTCGATACGCAGTATTTT.

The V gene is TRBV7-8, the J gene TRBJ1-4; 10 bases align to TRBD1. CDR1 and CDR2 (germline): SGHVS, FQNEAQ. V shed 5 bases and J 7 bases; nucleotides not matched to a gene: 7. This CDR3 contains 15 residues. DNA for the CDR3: TGTGCCAGCAGCGGACCCGGACAGGGGGTTGAAAAACTGTTTTTT. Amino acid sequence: CASSGPGQGVEKLFF.

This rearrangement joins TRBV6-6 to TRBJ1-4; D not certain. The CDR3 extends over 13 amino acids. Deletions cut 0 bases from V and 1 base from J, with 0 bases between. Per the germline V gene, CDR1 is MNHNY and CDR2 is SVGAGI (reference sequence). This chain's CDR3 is CASSYSTNEKLFF. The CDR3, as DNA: TGTGCCAGCAGTTACTCAACTAATGAAAAACTGTTTTTT.

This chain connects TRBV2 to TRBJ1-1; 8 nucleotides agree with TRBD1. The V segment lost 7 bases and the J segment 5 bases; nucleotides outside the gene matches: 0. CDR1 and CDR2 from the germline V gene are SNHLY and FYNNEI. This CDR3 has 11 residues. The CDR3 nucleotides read TGTGCCAGCAACAGGGGGACTGAAGCTTTCTTT. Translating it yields CASNRGTEAFF.

The chain's CDR3 is CASSVLDSGNTIYF. CDR3 bases: TGTGCCAGCAGTGTCCTAGACTCTGGAAACACCATATATTTT. This chain uses TRBV2 with TRBJ1-3; D gene ambiguous. Between the trimmed V and J ends, which lost 4 bases and 0 bases, there was a span of 7 bases. The CDR3 is made up of 14 amino acids. The germline V gene has CDR1 SNHLY and CDR2 FYNNEI.

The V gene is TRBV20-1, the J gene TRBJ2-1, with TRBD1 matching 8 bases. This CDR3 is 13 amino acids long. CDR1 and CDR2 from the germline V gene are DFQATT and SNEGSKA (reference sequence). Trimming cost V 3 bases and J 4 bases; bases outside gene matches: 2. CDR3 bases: TGCAGTGCTAGTCGGACAGGGTACAATGAGCAGTTCTTC. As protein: CSASRTGYNEQFF.

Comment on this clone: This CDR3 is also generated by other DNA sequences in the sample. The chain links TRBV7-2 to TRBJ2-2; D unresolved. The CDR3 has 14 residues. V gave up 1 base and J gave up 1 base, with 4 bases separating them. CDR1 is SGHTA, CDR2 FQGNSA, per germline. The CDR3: CASSLGRNTGELFF. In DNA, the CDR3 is TGTGCCAGCAGCTTAGGCAGGAACACCGGGGAGCTGTTTTTT.

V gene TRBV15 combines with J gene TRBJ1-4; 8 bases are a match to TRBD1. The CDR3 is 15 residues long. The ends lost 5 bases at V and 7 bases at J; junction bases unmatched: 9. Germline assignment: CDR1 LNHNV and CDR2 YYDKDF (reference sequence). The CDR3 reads CATSQGAGIGEKLFF. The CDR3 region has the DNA TGTGCCACCAGCCAGGGGGCGGGTATTGGTGAAAAACTGTTTTTT.